This T cell receptor (beta chain) was obtained from a study of blood T cell repertoires in COVID-19. Study context: Some COVID-19 samples were acute and others convalescent; all came from the United States, Italy and Spain.

Recruited during active infection, patients (from Seattle) were subsequently followed longitudinally. The germline CDR1 and CDR2 sequences are SQVTM and ANQGSEA. Trimming removed 7 bases at V and 3 bases at J, with 16 bases between. The CDR3 has 13 amino acids. Original processing notes: Using reference gene primer amplification, nucleated cell counts were estimated. The method was immunoSEQ multiplex PCR; TCRdb's version includes in-frame clones alone and lacks a portion of them. V and J calls and clone size are those listed in that table; D and trimming were worked out from the DNA. Counted here are about 170,000 clones, 86% occurring once; the ten biggest clones make up 9.5% to 13%.

The chain carries TRBV29-1 and TRBJ2-7, with D tentatively TRBD2 (5 bases). Sequencing used peripheral blood. The receptor's source is a woman aged 55-75 years with COVID-19, enrolled during active disease. CDR3 region: CSAKNGIGYEQYF. Here the CDR3 DNA reads TGCAGCGCCAAGAACGGGATCGGCTACGAGCAGTACTTC.